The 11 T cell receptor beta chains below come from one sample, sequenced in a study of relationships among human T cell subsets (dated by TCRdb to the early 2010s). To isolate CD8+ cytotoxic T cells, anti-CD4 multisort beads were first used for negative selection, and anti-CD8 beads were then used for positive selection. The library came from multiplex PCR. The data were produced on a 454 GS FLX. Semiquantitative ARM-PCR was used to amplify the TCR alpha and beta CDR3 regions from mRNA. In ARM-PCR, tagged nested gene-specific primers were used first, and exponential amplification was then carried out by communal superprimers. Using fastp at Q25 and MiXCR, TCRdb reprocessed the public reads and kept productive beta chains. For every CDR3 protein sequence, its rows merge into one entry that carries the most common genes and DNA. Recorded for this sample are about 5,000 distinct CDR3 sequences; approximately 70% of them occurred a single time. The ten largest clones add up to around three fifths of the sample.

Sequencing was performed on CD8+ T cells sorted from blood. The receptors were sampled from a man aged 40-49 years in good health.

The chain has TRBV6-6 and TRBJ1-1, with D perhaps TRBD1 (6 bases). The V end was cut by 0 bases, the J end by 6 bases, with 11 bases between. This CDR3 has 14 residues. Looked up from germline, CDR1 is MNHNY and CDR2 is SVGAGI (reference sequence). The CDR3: CASSYSGGGPEAFF. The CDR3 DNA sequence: TGTGCCAGCAGTTACTCAGGGGGAGGACCTGAAGCTTTCTTT.

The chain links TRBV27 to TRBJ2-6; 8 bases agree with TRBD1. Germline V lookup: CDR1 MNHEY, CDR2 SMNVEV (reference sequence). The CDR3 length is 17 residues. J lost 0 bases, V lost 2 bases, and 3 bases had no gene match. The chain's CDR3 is CASSLEGQDSGANVLTF. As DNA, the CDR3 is TGTGCCAGCAGTTTAGAGGGACAGGACTCTGGGGCCAACGTCCTGACTTTC.

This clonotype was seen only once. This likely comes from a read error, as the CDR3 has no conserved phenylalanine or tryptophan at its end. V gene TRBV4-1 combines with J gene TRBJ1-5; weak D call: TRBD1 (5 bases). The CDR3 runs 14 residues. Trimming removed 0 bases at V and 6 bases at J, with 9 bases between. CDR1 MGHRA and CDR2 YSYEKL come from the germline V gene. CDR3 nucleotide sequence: TGCGCCAGCAGCCAAGAAGGGGTGAGTCAGCCCCAGCATTCT. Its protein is CASSQEGVSQPQHS.

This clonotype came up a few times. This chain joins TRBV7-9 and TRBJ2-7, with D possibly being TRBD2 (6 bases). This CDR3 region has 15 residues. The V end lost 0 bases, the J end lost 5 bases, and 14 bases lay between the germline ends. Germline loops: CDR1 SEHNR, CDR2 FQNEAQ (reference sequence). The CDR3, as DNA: TGTGCCAGCAGCTTAGCTGGCGGGGCTCGGAACGAGCAGTACTTC. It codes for CASSLAGGARNEQYF.

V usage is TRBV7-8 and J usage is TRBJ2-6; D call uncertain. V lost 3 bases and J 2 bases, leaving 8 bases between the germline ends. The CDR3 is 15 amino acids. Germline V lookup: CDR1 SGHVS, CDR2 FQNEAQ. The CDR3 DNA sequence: TGTGCCAGCAGCTTGAACGTCCCTGGGGCCAACGTCCTGACTTTC. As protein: CASSLNVPGANVLTF.

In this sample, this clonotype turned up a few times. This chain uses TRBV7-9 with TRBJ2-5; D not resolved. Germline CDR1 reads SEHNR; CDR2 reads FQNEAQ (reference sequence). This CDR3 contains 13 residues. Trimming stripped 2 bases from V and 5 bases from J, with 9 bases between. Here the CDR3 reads CASSLSLKETQYF. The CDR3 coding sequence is TGTGCCAGCAGCTTAAGCCTCAAGGAGACCCAGTACTTC.

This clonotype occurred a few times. The CDR3 DNA reads TGTGCCAGCAGCTTAGTAGCCCTGGGGCACGAGCAGTACTTC. The encoded protein is CASSLVALGHEQYF. The chain has TRBV11-1 and TRBJ2-7, with D maybe TRBD1 (5 bases). Trimming stripped 1 base from V and 5 bases from J, with 12 bases between. The CDR3 has 14 residues. The germline V gene encodes CDR1 SGHAT and CDR2 FQDESV (reference sequence).

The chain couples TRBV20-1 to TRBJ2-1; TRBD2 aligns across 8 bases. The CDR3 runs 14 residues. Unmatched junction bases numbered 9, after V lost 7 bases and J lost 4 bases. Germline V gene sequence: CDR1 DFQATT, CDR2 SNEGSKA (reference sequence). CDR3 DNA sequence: TGCAGTGTGCTGTATAGCGGGGTATACAATGAGCAGTTCTTC. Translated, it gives CSVLYSGVYNEQFF.

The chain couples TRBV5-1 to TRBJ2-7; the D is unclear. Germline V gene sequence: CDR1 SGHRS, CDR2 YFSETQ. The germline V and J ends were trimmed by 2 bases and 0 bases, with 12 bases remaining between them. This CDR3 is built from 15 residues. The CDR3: CASSFGSYSSYEQYF. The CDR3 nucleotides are TGCGCCAGCAGCTTTGGGTCGTACAGCTCCTACGAGCAGTACTTC.

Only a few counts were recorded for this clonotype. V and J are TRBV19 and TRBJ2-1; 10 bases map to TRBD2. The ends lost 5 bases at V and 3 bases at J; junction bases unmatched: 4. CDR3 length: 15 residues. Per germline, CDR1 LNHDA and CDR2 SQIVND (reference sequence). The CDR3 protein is CASSSGTSDYNEQFF. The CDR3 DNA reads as TGTGCCAGTAGTTCCGGGACTAGCGACTACAATGAGCAGTTCTTC.

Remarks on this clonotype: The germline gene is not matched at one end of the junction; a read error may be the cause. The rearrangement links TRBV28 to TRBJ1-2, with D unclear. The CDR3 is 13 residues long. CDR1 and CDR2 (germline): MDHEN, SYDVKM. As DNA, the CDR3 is TGTACCAGCAGTTTCGCGTCTAGCTATGGCTACACCTTC. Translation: CTSSFASSYGYTF.